Listed below are T cell receptor beta chains from one sample, sequenced in a study of blood T cell repertoires in COVID-19. The assay was immunoSEQ multiplex PCR, and TCRdb's table has in-frame clones only and misses some. The table lists around 170,000 clones, approximately 85% of them singletons, with roughly 9% in the top ten. Sequencing was performed on PBMCs or T cells enriched from blood (not recorded which). The receptors derive from a woman aged 18-30 years who had recovered from COVID-19. CDR3s include the opening cysteine and the closing phenylalanine or tryptophan. The order of the fields is clone size, V gene, J gene, D gene, CDR3 protein, CDR3 DNA. D genes are given only for firm matches. Expanded clones are given a class, and other clones once, few, many or no size at all.

-	TRBV5-1	TRBJ1-2	TRBD1	CASSLQGQGSYGYTF	TGCGCCAGCAGCTTGCAGGGACAGGGGAGCTATGGCTACACCTTC
-	TRBV29-1	TRBJ1-4	TRBD1	CSGIENRGWSNEKLFF	TGCAGCGGGATAGAGAACAGGGGGTGGTCTAATGAAAAACTGTTTTTT
-	TRBV10-3	TRBJ1-3	-	CAIRAGGNTIYF	TGTGCCATCAGGGCTGGCGGAAACACCATATATTTT
-	TRBV15	TRBJ2-7	-	CATSRAGLSYEQYF	TGTGCCACCAGCAGGGCAGGGCTCTCCTACGAGCAGTACTTC
-	TRBV4-3	TRBJ2-2	-	CASSQDRVRGGELFF	TGCGCCAGCAGCCAAGATAGGGTGCGGGGCGGGGAGCTGTTTTTT
-	TRBV7-2	TRBJ2-6	TRBD2	CASSPDRLAGYSGANVLTF	TGTGCCAGCAGCCCAGACCGACTAGCGGGGTACTCTGGGGCCAACGTCCTGACTTTC
-	TRBV29-1	TRBJ2-7	TRBD1	CSGGETTGTGTYEQYF	TGCAGCGGTGGAGAAACAACCGGGACAGGGACCTACGAGCAGTACTTC
once	TRBV11-2	TRBJ2-5	-	CASSATVQETQYF	TGTGCCAGCAGCGCGACAGTTCAAGAGACCCAGTACTTC
-	TRBV18	TRBJ2-1	-	CASSTTGNEQFF	TGTGCCAGCTCCACCACCGGCAATGAGCAGTTCTTC
-	TRBV28	TRBJ1-2	-	CASSPSLPPEIETF	TGTGCCAGCAGTCCATCTCTTCCCCCGGAGATAGAGACCTTC
-	TRBV2	TRBJ2-1	TRBD2	CASSALTSGRHEQFF	TGTGCCAGCAGCGCACTCACTAGCGGGAGACATGAGCAGTTCTTC
-	TRBV29-1	TRBJ2-7	-	CSVEQGIEQYF	TGCAGCGTGGAACAGGGTATCGAGCAGTACTTC
-	TRBV6-6	TRBJ2-1	-	CASSYPRGVNEQFF	TGTGCCAGCAGCTACCCTCGTGGAGTCAATGAGCAGTTCTTC
-	TRBV7-2	TRBJ1-1	-	CASSLARQGTEAFF	TGTGCCAGCAGCTTAGCCCGGCAGGGCACTGAAGCTTTCTTT
-	TRBV6-1	TRBJ1-2	-	CASSDKLLYGYTF	TGTGCCAGCAGTGACAAACTGCTGTATGGCTACACCTTC
-	TRBV11-2	TRBJ2-7	TRBD1	CASSLDFGTGTILSYEQYF	TGTGCCAGCAGCTTAGATTTTGGGACAGGGACTATACTATCCTACGAGCAGTACTTC